The rows below give T cell receptor beta chains drawn from one sample of a study of cytomegalovirus exposure and HLA in healthy donors. Sequenced by immunoSEQ multiplex PCR; TCRdb stores in-frame clones only, minus some. The sample contains about 110,000 clones, around 69% of which appear only once. The sequenced sample was PBMCs. Source of these receptors: a man between 18 and 29 years old in good health and CMV-seronegative. Both conserved end residues are part of each CDR3. Each record gives: V gene, CDR3 protein.

TRBV4-1 | CASSQEEGQGAGEQFF
TRBV9 | CASSVSANEKLFF
TRBV7-3 | CASSAGLALGQETQYF
TRBV11-3 | CASSRGGALSYEQFF
TRBV10-3 | CAISEWTGNTGELFF
TRBV19 | CASSIFGQGGSGANVLTF
TRBV7-8 | CASSLGPLPGDTQYF
TRBV5-1 | CASSLDAGSNQPQHF
TRBV18 | CASSPRAGGQETQYF
TRBV5-4 | CASSLPGTGEHTEAFF
TRBV4-1 | CASSQESPGDSYEQYF
TRBV19 | CASRGLATSTDTQYF
TRBV15 | CATSSPREASSYNEQFF
TRBV7-2 | CASSLVGGYQETQYF
TRBV7-3 | CASSKIGGQEPEAFF
TRBV11-2 | CASSLKPFSGVAETQYF
TRBV10-3 | CAISESMGGRTGELFF
TRBV13 | CASSSGLASYEQYF
TRBV5-1 | CASSLAGGHIEQFF
TRBV28 | CASSLARQGLGTF
TRBV9 | CASSVAVNSGNTIYF
TRBV18 | CASSPRRPGETGELFF
TRBV5-6 | CASSRRLGGRDTEAFF
TRBV4-2 | CASSQEQGAPSDTQYF
TRBV2 | CAVNGGGPDTQYF
TRBV5-1 | CASSLESGTLGNTIYF
TRBV9 | CASSVAKAGTGGSGNTIYF
TRBV20-1 | CSAIRETQYF
TRBV27 | CASRALGVYEQYF
TRBV7-8 | CASSLGGQGWGNMNTEAFF
TRBV6-1 | CASRPRGGQPQHF
TRBV5-1 | CASSSGQGLETQYF
TRBV7-2 | CASSSRLAGGVNIQYF
TRBV6-1 | CASSEGETMKAFF
TRBV6-6 | CASSYLGDSEAFF
TRBV6-5 | CASSYDGQVNEQYF
TRBV2 | CASNPPPRGYGYTF